This T cell receptor (beta chain) was found in a study of identical twins. From the 5' RACE reads, TCRdb called clonotypes with MiXCR, one entry per CDR3 protein. The table shows about 890,000 distinct CDR3 sequences, with roughly 12% occurring only once. The V gene end was trimmed by 2 bases and the J gene end by 9 bases; junction bases not matched to a gene: 10. Looked up from germline, CDR1 is MDHEN and CDR2 is SYDVKM. This CDR3 contains 15 residues. These data are also associated with another study on yellow fever vaccine responses in identical twins.

The clonotype comes from a woman aged 18-29 years in good health. The V call is TRBV28, the J call TRBJ2-1; 7 nucleotides line up with TRBD1. Sequenced material: PBMCs. The DNA for the CDR3 is TGTGCCAGCAGTTTAGGGACAGATGGAACAACTGAGCAGTTCTTC. Its translation is CASSLGTDGTTEQFF.